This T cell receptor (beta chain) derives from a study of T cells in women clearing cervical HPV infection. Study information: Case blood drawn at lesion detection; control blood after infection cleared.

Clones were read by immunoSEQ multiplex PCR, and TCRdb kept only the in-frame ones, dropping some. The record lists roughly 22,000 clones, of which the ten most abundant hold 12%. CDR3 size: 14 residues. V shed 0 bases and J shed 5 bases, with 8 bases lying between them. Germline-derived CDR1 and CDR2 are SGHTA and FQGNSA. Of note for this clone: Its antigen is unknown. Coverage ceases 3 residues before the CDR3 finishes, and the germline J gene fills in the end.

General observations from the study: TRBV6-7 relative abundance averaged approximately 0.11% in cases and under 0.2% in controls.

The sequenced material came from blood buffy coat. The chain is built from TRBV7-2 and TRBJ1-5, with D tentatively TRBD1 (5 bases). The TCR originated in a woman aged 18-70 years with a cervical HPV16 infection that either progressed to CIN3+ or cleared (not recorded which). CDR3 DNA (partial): TGTGCCAGCAGCTTAGCGGGGCCCCATCAGCCC. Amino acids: CASSLAGPHQP. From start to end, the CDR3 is CASSLAGPHQPQHF.